This T cell receptor beta chain was sequenced during a study of beta chain features in type 1 diabetes. Study-wide background: Patient and healthy donor groups were alike in age, gender and cell yields.

In the case of this clone: Its antigen is unknown.

Isolated RNA was reverse transcribed in full, so expressed TCRB transcripts were sequenced. Method: immunoSEQ multiplex PCR; TCRdb's copy keeps in-frame clones and lacks some. The sample shows 90,000 to 110,000 clones, approximately 39% of them seen only once. Trimming at V came to 6 bases and at J to 6 bases, leaving 5 bases not matched to a gene. Germline-derived CDR1 and CDR2 are SQVTM and ANQGSEA. This CDR3 comprises 11 residues. Study-level points and caveats: Amplification by PCR could prefer shorter templates, with the same effect in patients and controls.

V and J are TRBV29-1 and TRBJ2-7, with TRBD2 matching 7 bases. This clonotype was obtained from a woman under 30 in good health. The material sequenced was stem cell memory CD4+ T cells from blood. The CDR3 region is CSVATSVEQYF. The CDR3 nucleotides read TGCAGCGTCGCCACTAGCGTCGAGCAGTACTTC.